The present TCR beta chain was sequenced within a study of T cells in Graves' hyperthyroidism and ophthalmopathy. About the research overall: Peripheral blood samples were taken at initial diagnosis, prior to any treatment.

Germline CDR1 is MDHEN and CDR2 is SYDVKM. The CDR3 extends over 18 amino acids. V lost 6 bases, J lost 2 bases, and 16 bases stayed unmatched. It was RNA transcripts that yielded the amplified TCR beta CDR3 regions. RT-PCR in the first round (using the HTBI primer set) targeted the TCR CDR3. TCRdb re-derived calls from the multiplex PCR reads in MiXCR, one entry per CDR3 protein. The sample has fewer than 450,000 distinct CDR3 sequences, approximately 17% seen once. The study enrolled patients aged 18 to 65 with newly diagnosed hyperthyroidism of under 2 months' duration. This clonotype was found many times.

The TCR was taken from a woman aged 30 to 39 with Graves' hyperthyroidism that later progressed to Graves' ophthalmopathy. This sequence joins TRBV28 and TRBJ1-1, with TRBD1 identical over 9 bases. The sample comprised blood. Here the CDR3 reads CASSDPRSRTGDNTEAFF. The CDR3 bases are TGTGCCAGCAGCGACCCCCGGTCCCGGACAGGGGATAACACTGAAGCTTTCTTT.